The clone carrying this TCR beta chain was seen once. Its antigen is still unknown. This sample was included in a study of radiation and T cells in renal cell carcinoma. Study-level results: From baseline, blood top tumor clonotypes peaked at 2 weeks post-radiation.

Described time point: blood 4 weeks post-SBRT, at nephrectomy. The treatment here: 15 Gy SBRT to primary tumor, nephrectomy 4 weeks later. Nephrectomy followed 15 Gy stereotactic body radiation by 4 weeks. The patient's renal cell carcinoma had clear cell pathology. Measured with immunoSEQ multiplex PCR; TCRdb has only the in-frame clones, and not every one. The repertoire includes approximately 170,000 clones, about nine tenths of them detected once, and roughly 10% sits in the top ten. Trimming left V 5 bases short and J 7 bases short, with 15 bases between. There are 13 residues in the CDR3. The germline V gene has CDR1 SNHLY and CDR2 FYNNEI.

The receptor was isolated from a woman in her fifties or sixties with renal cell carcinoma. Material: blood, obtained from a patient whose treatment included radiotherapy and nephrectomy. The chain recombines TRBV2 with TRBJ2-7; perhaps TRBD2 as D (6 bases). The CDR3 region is CASSRGPAGEQYF. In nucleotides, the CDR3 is TGTGCCAGCAGTAGGGGACCCGCGGGGGAGCAGTACTTC.